These 6 T cell receptor beta chains were all obtained from the same sample, sequenced in a study of shared clonotypes between healthy human individuals. Method: immunoSEQ multiplex PCR; TCRdb's copy keeps in-frame clones and lacks some. The sample shows approximately 2.4 million clones, approximately 94% of them seen only once. Sequenced material: naive CD4+ T cells sorted from blood. Sample subset: CD45RA+ positively selected. All receptors come from a man aged 18 to 29 in good health.

The CDR3 DNA follows: TGTGCCAGCAGCGTCGGTCAGGCCAATCAGCCCCAGCATTTT. Its protein product is CASSVGQANQPQHF. The V and J genes are TRBV9 and TRBJ1-5, with D hard to call. Germline V gene lookup returns CDR1 SGDLS and CDR2 YYNGEE. The CDR3 spans 14 residues. Trimming took 2 bases from V and 3 from J, leaving 9 bases between them.

To note about this clone: In the same sample, other DNA sequences code for this CDR3. The rearrangement links TRBV6-5 to TRBJ1-1, with D uncertain. Germline V CDR1 and CDR2: MNHEY, SVGAGI. The germline V and J ends were trimmed by 8 bases and 1 base, with 5 bases remaining between them. CDR3 length: 11 amino acids. This chain's CDR3 is CASRRNTEAFF. The DNA for the CDR3 is TGTGCCAGCCGAAGGAACACTGAAGCTTTCTTT.

The chain uses TRBV9 and TRBJ1-3; no clear D gene. The CDR3 spans 15 residues. Deletions cut 4 bases from V and 0 bases from J, with 11 bases between. Germline lookup yields CDR1 SGDLS and CDR2 YYNGEE. The CDR3 DNA sequence: TGTGCCAGCAGCCCCCGAGACGGCTCTGGAAACACCATATATTTT. Translating gives CASSPRDGSGNTIYF.

The chain couples TRBV30 to TRBJ2-1; 8 bases are shared with TRBD2. CDR1 is GTSNPN, CDR2 SVGIG, per germline (reference sequence). V gave up 3 bases and J gave up 5 bases; unmatched junction bases: 15. This CDR3 is built from 17 residues. The CDR3 protein is CAWSAERLAKGNNEQFF. As DNA, the CDR3 is TGTGCCTGGAGCGCCGAACGACTAGCGAAAGGTAACAATGAGCAGTTCTTC.

V gene TRBV2 combines with J gene TRBJ1-1; D possibly corresponds to TRBD1 (5 bases). CDR1 SNHLY and CDR2 FYNNEI come from the germline V gene. This CDR3 has 13 residues. Trimming left V 9 bases short and J 4 bases short, with 15 bases between. The DNA of the CDR3 is TGTGCCAGTTACTTAGGGGAGGCCACTGAAGCTTTCTTT. Residues: CASYLGEATEAFF. The whole variable domain, filled in from reference TRBV2 and TRBJ1-1, reads EPEVTQTPSHQVTQMGQEVILRCVPISNHLYFYWYRQILGQKVEFLVSFYNNEISEKSEIFDDQFSVERPDGSNFTLKIRSTKLEDSAMYFCASYLGEATEAFFGQGTRLTVV.

The V and J genes are TRBV9 and TRBJ2-3, with D tentatively TRBD1 (6 bases). This CDR3 spans 18 amino acids. Trimming removed 4 bases at V and 2 bases at J, with 23 bases between. Germline V lookup: CDR1 SGDLS, CDR2 YYNGEE. CDR3 region: CASSIPEQGLGITDTQYF. CDR3 coding DNA: TGTGCCAGCAGCATCCCGGAGCAGGGGTTGGGGATCACAGATACGCAGTATTTT.